This TCR beta chain was profiled in a study of memory CD4+ T cells and cytomegalovirus serostatus. Study-wide points: The CMV-associated TCR signature appears largely within the CD4+ memory repertoire. About two fifths of the roughly 150 known CMV-associated TCRbeta sequences appeared in CD4+ memory. CMV serostatus prediction reached median AUC approximately 0.95, or 0.91 with US-trained model.

This clone was seen once. Its antigen remains unknown. Single viable CD3+CD4+CD8-CD45RO+ cells were sorted as the memory CD4+ T cells. Positive selection with CD4 microbeads enriched total CD4+ T cells. Sequencing was performed with immunoSEQ multiplex PCR; in TCRdb, only in-frame clones are kept and a portion is missing. The sample shows about 31,000 clones, around 74% of them seen only once. The length of the CDR3 is 19 residues. Trimming took 4 bases from V and 0 from J, leaving 20 bases between them. The germline V gene encodes CDR1 SGHDT and CDR2 YYEEEE. Sequencing input: memory CD4+ T cells from blood. V and J are TRBV5-6 and TRBJ1-6, with a weak D call TRBD1 (6 bases). The clonotype was recovered from an adult in good health and CMV-seronegative. Some clones in this sample may be carry-over from other donors' samples. In nucleotides, the CDR3 is TGTGCCAGCAGCCGGCGTTCCAGGGGTCTATCCTCCTATAATTCACCCCTCCACTTT. Its protein product is CASSRRSRGLSSYNSPLHF.